The rows below give T cell receptor beta chains drawn from one sample of a study of vaccination effects on CD4 cells after COVID-19. Profiled with immunoSEQ multiplex PCR; TCRdb holds only in-frame clones, not every one. The sample gives 25,000 to 40,000 clones, approximately 64% of which show up once; about 8.1% is in the top ten. Their antigens remain unidentified. Source: CD4+ T cells from PBMCs cultured with SARS-CoV-2 spike peptides, taken after COVID-19 vaccination. Source of these receptors: a human donor who received a COVID-19 vaccine. Each CDR3 is given with its conserved first and last residue. D genes are given only for firm matches. The size of a clone is reported for some rows only, either as once, few or many, or as a class for expanded clones.

TRBV5-6	.	.	TRBJ2-7	TGTGCCAGCAGCTCAAGGGTCGAGCAGTACTTC	CASSSRVEQYF
TRBV9	TRBD2	.	TRBJ2-5	TGTGCCAGCAGCGAGAGCGGGGGTGTCGTGGAGACCCAGTACTTC	CASSESGGVVETQYF
TRBV6-5	TRBD1	few	TRBJ1-2	TGTGCCAGCACGACAGGGGGAGGCTATGGCTACACCTTC	CASTTGGGYGYTF
TRBV19	.	.	TRBJ2-1	TGTGCCAGTACTACACCGGCGGGACCAACAAATGAGCAGTTCTTC	CASTTPAGPTNEQFF
TRBV21-1	.	.	TRBJ2-1	TGTGCCAGCAGCAAAGATAGAAGACTAGCGGGCTCTCCCCTCAATGAGCAGTTCTTC	CASSKDRRLAGSPLNEQFF
TRBV4-2	TRBD1	.	TRBJ1-6	TGTGCCAGCAGCCCGCGGACAGGGGGCGAGGATAATTCACCCCTCCACTTT	CASSPRTGGEDNSPLHF
TRBV2	TRBD2	.	TRBJ2-1	TGTGCCAGCACCCGAAGCGGGAACTACAATGAGCAGTTCTTC	CASTRSGNYNEQFF
TRBV15	.	.	TRBJ2-5	TGTGCCACCAAGTCTGGGCGAACGGGGCGGGAGACCCAGTACTTC	CATKSGRTGRETQYF
TRBV11-2	TRBD1	.	TRBJ1-3	TGTGCCAGCAGCTTTGGGACAGGGGTTTCTGGAAACACCATATATTTT	CASSFGTGVSGNTIYF
TRBV4-1	TRBD2	.	TRBJ2-1	TGCGCCAGCAGCCAAGCTCGACGACTAGCGGGGGGCCCATATGATGAGCAGTTCTTC	CASSQARRLAGGPYDEQFF
TRBV29-1	TRBD2	few	TRBJ2-7	TGCAGCGTTACTCCCGGGACTATCGCCTACGAGCAGTACTTC	CSVTPGTIAYEQYF
TRBV12-3/TRBV12-4	.	.	TRBJ2-1	TGTGCCAGCAGTCCTACCTACAATGAGCAGTTCTTC	CASSPTYNEQFF
TRBV27	TRBD2	.	TRBJ2-1	TGTGCCAGCAGCATAGCGGGGGGGCGGGGTGAGCAGTTCTTC	CASSIAGGRGEQFF
TRBV6-6	.	.	TRBJ2-7	TGTGCCAGCAGTAAACTAGCTAGGTTCTACGAGCAGTACTTC	CASSKLARFYEQYF
TRBV10-3	TRBD2	few	TRBJ2-7	TGTGCCATCAGACTTGATAGCGGGACAACCTACGAGCAGTACTTC	CAIRLDSGTTYEQYF
TRBV10-3	.	.	TRBJ2-1	TGTGCCATCAAAGGGGGGGCAGTCTTCAATGAGCAGTTCTTC	CAIKGGAVFNEQFF
TRBV28	.	.	TRBJ2-3	TGTGCCAGCAGTTCTCCCGGGAGTGCAGATACGCAGTATTTT	CASSSPGSADTQYF
TRBV11-2	.	.	TRBJ1-2	TGTGCCAGCAGCTTAGGACAGCTCGATGGCTACACCTTC	CASSLGQLDGYTF
TRBV5-1	TRBD2	.	TRBJ2-5	TGCGCCAGCAGCTTGGGGACTAGCGGGATAACTAGAGAGACCCAGTACTTC	CASSLGTSGITRETQYF
TRBV11-2	.	.	TRBJ2-4	TGTGCCAGCAGCTTAGATCGGGGAATAGCCAAAAACATTCAGTACTTC	CASSLDRGIAKNIQYF
TRBV4-1	TRBD1	.	TRBJ2-1	TGCGCCAGCAGCCACCAAACAGGGGGCTTGGGGAATGAGCAGTTCTTC	CASSHQTGGLGNEQFF
TRBV3-1/TRBV3-2	.	once	TRBJ2-2	TGTGCCAGCAGCCCCAGGGGGAACACCGGGGAGCTGTTTTTT	CASSPRGNTGELFF
TRBV4-1	.	.	TRBJ1-6	TGCGCCAGCAGCCAAGTCCGTCAGGGAAATTCACCCCTCCACTTT	CASSQVRQGNSPLHF
TRBV7-9	.	.	TRBJ1-2	TGTGCCAGCAGCTTAGGAGGCGACTATGGCTACACCTTC	CASSLGGDYGYTF
TRBV6-5	.	.	TRBJ2-2	TGTGCCAGCACTCCCCGGGGTACCGGGGAGCTGTTTTTT	CASTPRGTGELFF
TRBV13	.	few	TRBJ1-6	TGTGCCAGCGGTCAGGGGCTATCACCCCTCCACTTT	CASGQGLSPLHF
TRBV7-9	.	.	TRBJ2-3	TGTGCCAGCAGTCTTGGGATTGACAGTCTCAGCACAGATACGCAGTATTTT	CASSLGIDSLSTDTQYF
TRBV7-2	TRBD2	.	TRBJ2-1	TGTGCCAGCAGGGTAGCGGGGGGGTTGGACAATGAGCAGTTCTTC	CASRVAGGLDNEQFF
TRBV3-1/TRBV3-2	.	few	TRBJ1-2	TGTGCCAGCAGCCCGAGGCAGGGGAATGGCTACACCTTC	CASSPRQGNGYTF
TRBV6-1	.	few	TRBJ1-1	TGTGCCAGCAGTGATCGGATGAACACTGAAGCTTTCTTT	CASSDRMNTEAFF
TRBV3-1/TRBV3-2	.	few	TRBJ1-3	TGTGCCAGCAGCCGATGGGACACCCGTAACACCATATATTTT	CASSRWDTRNTIYF
TRBV6-5	.	.	TRBJ1-5	TGTGCCAGCAGCCGACTGGGTTTCGGCAATCAGCCCCAGCATTTT	CASSRLGFGNQPQHF
TRBV4-2	TRBD2	.	TRBJ2-5	TGTGCCAGCAGCCAAGATTTCAGCGGGAGGGCCCAGGAGACCCAGTACTTC	CASSQDFSGRAQETQYF